These T cell receptor beta chains were read from a single sample in a study of OX40 agonist ivuxolimab in advanced cancers. Here immunoSEQ multiplex PCR was the method, and the copy in TCRdb shows in-frame clones only, minus some. The repertoire holds about 73,000 clones, with around 90% as singletons. Sequenced here: CD4+ or CD8+ T cells sorted from blood, sampled in a trial of the OX40 agonist ivuxolimab. The origin of the receptors is an adult with an advanced solid tumor such as melanoma, head and neck, liver or kidney cancer. Both conserved end residues are part of each CDR3. The order of the fields is V gene, clone size, J gene, D gene, CDR3 protein, CDR3 DNA. A D gene is named only where the DNA matches it firmly. Size values are once, few and many counts, or a class for expanded clones, and some rows have none.

V: TRBV30; size: NA; J: TRBJ2-6; D: NA; CDR3: CAWTSGANVLTF; DNA: TGTGCCTGGACCTCTGGGGCCAACGTCCTGACTTTC
V: TRBV27; size: NA; J: TRBJ1-1; D: NA; CDR3: CASSLLDGRYTEAFF; DNA: TGTGCCAGCAGTCTCCTAGACGGACGATACACTGAAGCTTTCTTT
V: TRBV19; size: NA; J: TRBJ2-7; D: NA; CDR3: CASSIALADYEQYF; DNA: TGTGCCAGTAGTATAGCTTTGGCAGACTACGAGCAGTACTTC
V: TRBV15; size: NA; J: TRBJ2-2; D: NA; CDR3: CATSGGVNTGELFF; DNA: TGTGCCACCAGTGGCGGAGTTAACACCGGGGAGCTGTTTTTT
V: TRBV5-1; size: NA; J: TRBJ2-7; D: TRBD2; CDR3: CASKLAGGYEQYF; DNA: TGCGCCAGCAAACTAGCGGGAGGCTACGAGCAGTACTTC
V: TRBV2; size: NA; J: TRBJ2-5; D: TRBD2; CDR3: CASVGRVETQYF; DNA: TGTGCCAGCGTGGGGAGGGTCGAGACCCAGTACTTC
V: TRBV7-9; size: once; J: TRBJ2-1; D: NA; CDR3: CASPFGLVFNEQFF; DNA: TGTGCCAGCCCGTTTGGATTAGTATTCAATGAGCAGTTCTTC
V: TRBV5-6; size: NA; J: TRBJ1-2; D: NA; CDR3: CASSLFGKSNYGYTF; DNA: TGTGCCAGCAGCTTGTTCGGGAAATCTAACTATGGCTACACCTTC
V: TRBV27; size: NA; J: TRBJ2-2; D: NA; CDR3: CASSLMQPGTGELFF; DNA: TGTGCCAGCAGTTTAATGCAGCCTGGAACCGGGGAGCTGTTTTTT
V: TRBV27; size: NA; J: TRBJ1-4; D: NA; CDR3: CASRLSGVPTNEKLFF; DNA: TGTGCCAGCCGGTTGTCGGGGGTACCAACTAATGAAAAACTGTTTTTT
V: TRBV11-2; size: NA; J: TRBJ2-7; D: NA; CDR3: CASSLVNTAEQYF; DNA: TGTGCCAGCAGCTTAGTTAATACCGCCGAGCAGTACTTC
V: TRBV27; size: once; J: TRBJ2-1; D: NA; CDR3: CASSWGTVAEQFF; DNA: TGTGCCAGCAGTTGGGGCACTGTAGCGGAGCAGTTCTTC
V: TRBV5-6; size: NA; J: TRBJ2-1; D: NA; CDR3: CASSLAMSAGVYNEQFF; DNA: TGTGCCAGCAGCTTGGCCATGAGTGCAGGGGTCTACAATGAGCAGTTCTTC
V: TRBV19; size: NA; J: TRBJ2-2; D: NA; CDR3: CASTPLSGTGGELFF; DNA: TGTGCCAGTACCCCTCTTAGCGGAACGGGCGGGGAGCTGTTTTTT
V: TRBV21-1; size: NA; J: TRBJ2-7; D: NA; CDR3: CASTDRRSSYEQYF; DNA: TGTGCCAGCACGGACAGGCGAAGCTCCTACGAGCAGTACTTC
V: TRBV6-1; size: NA; J: TRBJ2-1; D: TRBD1; CDR3: CASPQGDSSYNEQFF; DNA: TGTGCCAGCCCACAGGGGGACAGCTCCTACAATGAGCAGTTCTTC
V: TRBV12-2; size: NA; J: TRBJ2-7; D: NA; CDR3: CASRPYSGSRYEQYF; DNA: TGTGCAAGTCGCCCCTATAGCGGGAGCAGATACGAGCAGTACTTC
V: TRBV9; size: NA; J: TRBJ1-1; D: NA; CDR3: CASSASQPLNTEAFF; DNA: TGTGCCAGCAGCGCGTCACAGCCCTTGAACACTGAAGCTTTCTTT
V: TRBV6-1; size: NA; J: TRBJ1-1; D: NA; CDR3: CASSELTRNTEAFF; DNA: TGTGCCAGCAGTGAATTGACCCGAAACACTGAAGCTTTCTTT
V: TRBV5-1; size: NA; J: TRBJ2-3; D: TRBD2; CDR3: CASSLAGGSTDTQYF; DNA: TGCGCCAGCAGCTTGGCGGGGGGGAGCACAGATACGCAGTATTTT
V: TRBV19; size: NA; J: TRBJ1-2; D: NA; CDR3: CASREERGSYGYTF; DNA: TGTGCCAGTAGAGAAGAGAGGGGGTCCTATGGCTACACCTTC
V: TRBV2; size: NA; J: TRBJ2-2; D: NA; CDR3: CASSTPNRIPEHTGELFF; DNA: TGTGCCAGCAGTACTCCTAACAGGATACCCGAGCACACCGGGGAGCTGTTTTTT
V: TRBV30; size: NA; J: TRBJ2-1; D: NA; CDR3: CASLDLYNEQFF; DNA: TGTGCCTCCTTGGACTTGTACAATGAGCAGTTCTTC
V: TRBV9; size: NA; J: TRBJ2-7; D: NA; CDR3: CASSVASGFEQYF; DNA: TGTGCCAGCAGCGTAGCTTCGGGTTTCGAGCAGTACTTC
V: TRBV7-9; size: NA; J: TRBJ2-7; D: NA; CDR3: CASSLSQGLPYEQYF; DNA: TGTGCCAGCAGCTTATCCCAGGGCCTTCCCTACGAGCAGTACTTC
V: TRBV9; size: few; J: TRBJ1-2; D: NA; CDR3: CASSKGRTRGYTF; DNA: TGTGCCAGCAGCAAGGGACGTACCAGGGGCTACACCTTC
V: TRBV27; size: NA; J: TRBJ2-1; D: NA; CDR3: CASSFQGGDNEQFF; DNA: TGTGCCAGCAGTTTTCAGGGGGGGGATAATGAGCAGTTCTTC
V: TRBV4-1; size: NA; J: TRBJ2-5; D: NA; CDR3: CASSQEGRWGETQYF; DNA: TGCGCCAGCAGCCAAGAGGGCCGGTGGGGAGAGACCCAGTACTTC
V: TRBV19; size: NA; J: TRBJ2-1; D: TRBD2; CDR3: CASKPGLADVNEQFF; DNA: TGTGCCAGTAAACCGGGACTAGCGGATGTTAATGAGCAGTTCTTC
V: TRBV11-2; size: NA; J: TRBJ1-5; D: NA; CDR3: CASSLWENQPQHF; DNA: TGTGCCAGCAGCTTATGGGAAAATCAGCCCCAGCATTTT
V: TRBV10-2; size: NA; J: TRBJ2-7; D: NA; CDR3: CASSENGDPLEYEQYF; DNA: TGCGCCAGCAGTGAGAACGGGGATCCCTTAGAGTACGAGCAGTACTTC
V: TRBV27; size: NA; J: TRBJ2-5; D: TRBD2; CDR3: CASSLQRGLQETQYF; DNA: TGTGCCAGCAGTTTACAGCGGGGGCTACAAGAGACCCAGTACTTC
V: TRBV14; size: once; J: TRBJ1-6; D: NA; CDR3: CASSQDLGYNSPLHF; DNA: TGTGCCAGCAGCCAAGATTTGGGCTATAATTCACCCCTCCACTTT
V: TRBV4-2; size: NA; J: TRBJ2-1; D: NA; CDR3: CASSQGTLREGPNNEQFF; DNA: TGTGCCAGCAGCCAGGGGACCCTTCGCGAAGGTCCTAACAATGAGCAGTTCTTC
V: TRBV7-2; size: NA; J: TRBJ2-3; D: TRBD1; CDR3: CASSLGGQGWSDTQYF; DNA: TGTGCCAGCAGCTTAGGGGGACAGGGTTGGTCAGATACGCAGTATTTT
V: TRBV7-9; size: NA; J: TRBJ1-2; D: NA; CDR3: CASSLGGNYGYTF; DNA: TGTGCCAGCAGCTTGGGCGGGAACTATGGCTACACCTTC
V: TRBV4-1; size: once; J: TRBJ1-1; D: TRBD1; CDR3: CASSQNRGATEAFF; DNA: TGCGCCAGCAGCCAAAACAGGGGAGCTACTGAAGCTTTCTTT
V: TRBV30; size: once; J: TRBJ1-4; D: NA; CDR3: CAWSVGVEGEKLFF; DNA: TGTGCCTGGAGTGTAGGGGTAGAAGGCGAAAAACTGTTTTTT
V: TRBV7-9; size: NA; J: TRBJ2-1; D: NA; CDR3: CASSGRLEFYNEQFF; DNA: TGTGCCAGCAGCGGGCGACTAGAGTTCTACAATGAGCAGTTCTTC
V: TRBV5-8; size: once; J: TRBJ2-3; D: TRBD2; CDR3: CASPTPGLASDTQYF; DNA: TGTGCCAGCCCCACTCCGGGACTAGCGTCAGATACGCAGTATTTT
V: TRBV19; size: NA; J: TRBJ2-5; D: TRBD1; CDR3: CASSIGTGLEETQYF; DNA: TGTGCCAGTAGTATTGGGACAGGGCTGGAAGAGACCCAGTACTTC
V: TRBV5-1; size: NA; J: TRBJ2-3; D: TRBD2; CDR3: CASSLPIAGGVDTQYF; DNA: TGCGCCAGCAGCCTCCCTATAGCGGGAGGCGTAGATACGCAGTATTTT
V: TRBV6-5; size: NA; J: TRBJ2-7; D: TRBD2; CDR3: CASRQLAGAYYEQYF; DNA: TGTGCCAGCAGACAACTAGCGGGAGCCTACTACGAGCAGTACTTC
V: TRBV5-1; size: NA; J: TRBJ2-2; D: NA; CDR3: CASSLVAGGNTGELLF; DNA: NA
V: TRBV9; size: NA; J: TRBJ2-1; D: TRBD1; CDR3: CASRDRVSNEQFF; DNA: TGTGCCAGCAGGGACAGGGTCTCCAATGAGCAGTTCTTC
V: TRBV7-9; size: NA; J: TRBJ2-7; D: NA; CDR3: CASSLGALSYEQYF; DNA: TGTGCCAGCAGCTTAGGGGCCCTAAGCTACGAGCAGTACTTC
V: TRBV4-1; size: NA; J: TRBJ2-7; D: NA; CDR3: CASSQDVSYEQYF; DNA: TGCGCCAGCAGCCAAGACGTGAGTTACGAGCAGTACTTC
V: TRBV7-6; size: NA; J: TRBJ2-7; D: NA; CDR3: CASSLGAGYEQYF; DNA: TGTGCCAGCAGCTTAGGTGCGGGCTACGAGCAGTACTTC
V: TRBV5-6; size: NA; J: TRBJ2-6; D: TRBD1; CDR3: CASSLRDRVAGANVLTF; DNA: TGTGCCAGCAGCTTAAGGGACAGGGTGGCTGGGGCCAACGTCCTGACTTTC
V: TRBV2; size: NA; J: TRBJ2-7; D: NA; CDR3: CASSAGLGEQYF; DNA: TGTGCCAGCAGTGCGGGGTTGGGCGAGCAGTACTTC
V: TRBV19; size: NA; J: TRBJ1-5; D: NA; CDR3: CASSIMHGGNQPQHF; DNA: TGTGCCAGTAGTATAATGCATGGGGGAAATCAGCCCCAGCATTTT
V: TRBV10-1; size: NA; J: TRBJ2-5; D: TRBD2; CDR3: CASSESKLGGSETQYF; DNA: TGCGCCAGCAGTGAGTCGAAACTGGGGGGGTCGGAGACCCAGTACTTC